This T cell receptor (beta chain) derives from a study of long-term antiretroviral therapy in people with HIV. Study in general: Some samples came about a decade before the 2015 immediate-ART recommendation, and these were the earliest.

The count of this clone is one. It was version v3.0 of the immunoSEQ assay that was run at survey level. Libraries were prepared by immunoSEQ multiplex PCR; TCRdb keeps only in-frame clonotypes and omits some of them. In the table there are some 16,000 clones, approximately 89% of which are singletons. DNA was extracted from approximately 1-10 million thawed cryopreserved PBMC. Trimming took off 7 bases at V and 3 bases at J, with 18 bases between the two ends. Germline V gives CDR1 MNHEY, CDR2 SVGAGI. CDR3 length equals 15 residues. The sample here was unsorted PBMCs, taken 0.6 years after starting antiretroviral therapy. The clonotype originates from a woman aged 40 to 55 with HIV. The V call is TRBV6-5, the J call TRBJ1-1; D might be TRBD1 (5 bases). The CDR3 protein is CASTNGGGRDTEAFF. The CDR3 coding sequence is TGTGCCAGCACCAACGGGGGGGGTCGAGACACTGAAGCTTTCTTT.